The 4 T cell receptor beta chains presented below share a single source sample, sequenced in a study of blood T cell repertoires in COVID-19 (dated by TCRdb to between 2020 and 2021). The library was made by the immunoSEQ multiplex PCR assay. TCRdb carries this immuneACCESS record with in-frame sequences only. Its versions omit some clonotypes, under half of them owing to an unresolved V gene in the studies checked, with the rest unexplained. This sample holds approximately 140,000 clones; under 90% were observed only once. Around two fifths of the sample is held by the ten biggest clonotypes. The sample consisted of peripheral blood. Receptors originate from a human donor in a cohort sampled during active COVID-19.

The chain uses TRBV7-3 and TRBJ2-3; 14 nucleotides agree with TRBD2. The CDR3 spans 17 residues. Losses at the gene ends were 5 bases for V and 1 base for J; bases not matched to a gene: 5. Germline V gene lookup returns CDR1 SGHTA and CDR2 FQGTGA. Written as DNA, the CDR3 is TGTGCCAGCAGCCGCGGGACTAGCGGGGGACGCACAGATACGCAGTATTTT. Amino acids: CASSRGTSGGRTDTQYF.

The gene calls are TRBV19 and TRBJ1-5; tentative D call: TRBD1 (6 bases). V lost 9 bases and J lost 4, with 16 bases in between. Germline V gene sequence: CDR1 LNHDA, CDR2 SQIVND (reference sequence). This CDR3 spans 14 amino acids. The CDR3: CASRRGTTNQPQHF. DNA of the CDR3: TGTGCCAGCCGAAGGGGGACAACGAATCAGCCCCAGCATTTT.

The V call is TRBV5-1, the J call TRBJ2-7; a weak D match, TRBD2 (6 bases). Germline assignment: CDR1 SGHRS and CDR2 YFSETQ. This CDR3 contains 15 residues. Trimming removed 4 bases from V and 4 bases from J, with 18 bases in between. The DNA of the CDR3 is TGCGCCAGCAGCCCACAAGACGGGAGCTCTTACGAGCAGTACTTC. Encoded protein: CASSPQDGSSYEQYF.

The chain carries TRBV4-1 and TRBJ1-2; TRBD1 is a possible D gene (6 bases). The V gene's germline CDR1 is MGHRA and CDR2 YSYEKL. With 3 bases removed from V and 8 bases from J, the gap between germline ends came to 13 bases. The CDR3 totals 13 residues. DNA for the CDR3: TGCGCCAGCAGCCATAACACAGGGCAGGGCTACACCTTC. Residues: CASSHNTGQGYTF.